The following is a T cell receptor beta chain sequence with its context. Its antigen is still unknown. Profiling relied on immunoSEQ multiplex PCR, and the TCRdb table lists in-frame clones only, not all of them. Of nearly 45,000 clones in the sample, roughly 91% were seen once. The data are from a study of graft-versus-host responses after intestinal transplantation. Study summary: Uniformly, recipients were administered anti-thymocyte globulin induction with subsequent tacrolimus and steroids for roughly three years.

The study, taken as a whole, reports: Allografts of patients with graft-donor T cell macrochimerism showed high graft-versus-host to host-versus-graft clone ratios. Circulating GvH clones peaking coincided with falling HvG clones soon after transplant.

With 0 bases removed from V and 2 bases from J, the gap between germline ends came to 7 bases. CDR1 is GTSNPN, CDR2 SVGIG, per germline (reference sequence). The CDR3 runs to 13 residues. This clonotype was sampled from a human patient who received an intestinal transplant, so some T cells may come from the graft donor. The material sequenced was PBMCs, taken 524 days after transplant. The V and J genes are TRBV30 and TRBJ1-1; D is undetermined. The CDR3 sequence: CAWSVRGNTEAFF. The CDR3 DNA follows: TGTGCCTGGAGTGTGCGGGGAAACACTGAAGCTTTCTTT.